The clone carrying this T cell receptor (beta chain) was seen once. Its antigen is unknown. The sample is drawn from a study of OX40 agonist ivuxolimab in advanced cancers. Across the study: Patient treatment consisted of intravenous ivuxolimab administration every 2 weeks at 0.01 to 10 mg/kg. Checkpoint inhibitors had been given previously to roughly 36% of patients. General study points: The expanded peripheral T cells' antigen specificity was not determined.

TCRdb's table, derived via immunoSEQ multiplex PCR, lists solely in-frame clones and lacks some. Of tens of thousands of clones detected, about 86% appear once; the ten largest clones hold 0.85% to 0.95%. This material consisted of CD4+ or CD8+ T cells sorted from blood, taken in a trial of the OX40 agonist ivuxolimab. This receptor was obtained from an adult with an advanced solid tumor such as melanoma, head and neck, liver or kidney cancer.

The CDR3 spells CASSPEGSINEQFF. The CDR3 DNA sequence: TGTGCCAGCAGCCCAGAGGGTTCCATCAATGAGCAGTTCTTC. The V gene is TRBV6-5, the J gene TRBJ2-1; tentatively, D is TRBD2 (5 bases). V was clipped by 6 bases and J by 6 bases, with 15 bases between them. The CDR3 is made up of 14 amino acids. Germline CDR1 is MNHEY and CDR2 is SVGAGI.